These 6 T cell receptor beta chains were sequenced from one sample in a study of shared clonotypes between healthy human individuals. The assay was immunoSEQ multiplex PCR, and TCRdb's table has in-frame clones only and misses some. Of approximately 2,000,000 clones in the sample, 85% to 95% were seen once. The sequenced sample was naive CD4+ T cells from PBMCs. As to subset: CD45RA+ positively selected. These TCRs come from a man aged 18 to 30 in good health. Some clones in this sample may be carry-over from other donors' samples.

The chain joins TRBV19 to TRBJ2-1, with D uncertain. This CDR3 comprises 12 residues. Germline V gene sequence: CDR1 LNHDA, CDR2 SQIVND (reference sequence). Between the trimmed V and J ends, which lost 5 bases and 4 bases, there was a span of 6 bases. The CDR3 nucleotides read TGTGCCAGTAGTCCGCGTTACAATGAGCAGTTCTTC. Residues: CASSPRYNEQFF.

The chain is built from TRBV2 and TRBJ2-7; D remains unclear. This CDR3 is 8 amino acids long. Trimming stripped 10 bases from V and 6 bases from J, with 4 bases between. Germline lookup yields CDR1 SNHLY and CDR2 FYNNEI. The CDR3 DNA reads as TGTGCCAAGGGCGAGCAGTACTTC. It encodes CAKGEQYF.

The CDR3 DNA reads TGTGCCAGCAGACGTCCCGGGACAGGGGACTATGGCTACACCTTC. Protein sequence: CASRRPGTGDYGYTF. V and J are TRBV27 and TRBJ1-2; 10 bases agree with TRBD1. J gave up 3 bases and V 6 bases, and 7 bases lay outside the gene matches. CDR1 is MNHEY, CDR2 SMNVEV, per germline (reference sequence). This CDR3 is built from 15 residues.

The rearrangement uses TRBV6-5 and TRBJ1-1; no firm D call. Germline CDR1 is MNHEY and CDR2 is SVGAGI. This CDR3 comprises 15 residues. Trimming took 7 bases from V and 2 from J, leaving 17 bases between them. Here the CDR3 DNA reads TGTGCCAGCACTAAACGTTCGGGAATTAACACTGAAGCTTTCTTT. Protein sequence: CASTKRSGINTEAFF.

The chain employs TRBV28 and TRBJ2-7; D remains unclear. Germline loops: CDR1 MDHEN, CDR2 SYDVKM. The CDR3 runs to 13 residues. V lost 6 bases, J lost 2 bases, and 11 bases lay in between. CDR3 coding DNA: TGTGCCAGCAGCCAGACACAAACCTACGAGCAGTACTTC. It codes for CASSQTQTYEQYF.

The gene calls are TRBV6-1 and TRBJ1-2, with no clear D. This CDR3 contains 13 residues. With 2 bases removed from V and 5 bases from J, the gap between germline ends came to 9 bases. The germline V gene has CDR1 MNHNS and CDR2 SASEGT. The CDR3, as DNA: TGTGCCAGCAGTGAATTCGGAATTTATGGCTACACCTTC. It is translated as CASSEFGIYGYTF.